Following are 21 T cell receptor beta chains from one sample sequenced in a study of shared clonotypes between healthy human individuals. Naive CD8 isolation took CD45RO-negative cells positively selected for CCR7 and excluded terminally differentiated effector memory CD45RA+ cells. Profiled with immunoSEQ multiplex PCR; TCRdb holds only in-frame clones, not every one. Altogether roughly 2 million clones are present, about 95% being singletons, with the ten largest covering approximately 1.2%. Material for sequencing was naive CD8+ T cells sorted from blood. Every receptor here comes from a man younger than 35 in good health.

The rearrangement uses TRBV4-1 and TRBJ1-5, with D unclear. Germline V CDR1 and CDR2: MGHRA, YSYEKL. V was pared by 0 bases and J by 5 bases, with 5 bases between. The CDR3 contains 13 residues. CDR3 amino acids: CASSQDGDQPQHF. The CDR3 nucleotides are TGCGCCAGCAGCCAAGATGGGGATCAGCCCCAGCATTTT.

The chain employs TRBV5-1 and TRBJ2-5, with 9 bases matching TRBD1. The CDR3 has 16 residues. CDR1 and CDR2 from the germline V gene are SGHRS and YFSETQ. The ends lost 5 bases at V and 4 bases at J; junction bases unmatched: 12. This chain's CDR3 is CASSLPGQGTRETQYF. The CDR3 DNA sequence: TGCGCCAGCAGTCTGCCGGGACAGGGTACGAGAGAGACCCAGTACTTC.

CDR3 loop: CASSEGEGQARGYTF. In DNA form, the CDR3 reads TGTGCCAGCAGTGAGGGAGAAGGACAGGCGAGAGGCTACACCTTC. The V call is TRBV6-1, the J call TRBJ1-2; TRBD1 aligns across 7 bases. CDR1 and CDR2 (germline): MNHNS, SASEGT. CDR3 length: 15 amino acids. J gave up 8 bases and V 3 bases, and 12 bases lay outside the gene matches.

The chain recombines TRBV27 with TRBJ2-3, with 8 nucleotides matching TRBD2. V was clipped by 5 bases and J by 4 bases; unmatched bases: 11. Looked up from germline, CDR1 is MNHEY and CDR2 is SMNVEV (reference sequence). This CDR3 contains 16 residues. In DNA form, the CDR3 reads TGTGCCAGCAGTCCGTCAGCGGGAGAGTCCCCAGATACGCAGTATTTT. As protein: CASSPSAGESPDTQYF.

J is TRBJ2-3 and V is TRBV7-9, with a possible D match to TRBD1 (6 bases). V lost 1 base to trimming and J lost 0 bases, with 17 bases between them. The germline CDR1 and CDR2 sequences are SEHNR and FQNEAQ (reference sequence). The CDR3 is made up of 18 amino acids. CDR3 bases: TGTGCCAGCAGCTTAGGGTATATTGGGGACATTAGCACAGATACGCAGTATTTT. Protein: CASSLGYIGDISTDTQYF.

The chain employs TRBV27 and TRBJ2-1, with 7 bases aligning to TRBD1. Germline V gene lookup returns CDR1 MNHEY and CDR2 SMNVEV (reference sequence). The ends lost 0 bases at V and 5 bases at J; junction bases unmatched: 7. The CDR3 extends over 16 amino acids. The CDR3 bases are TGTGCCAGCAGTTTATCACCAGGGGGTTCGAACAATGAGCAGTTCTTC. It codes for CASSLSPGGSNNEQFF.

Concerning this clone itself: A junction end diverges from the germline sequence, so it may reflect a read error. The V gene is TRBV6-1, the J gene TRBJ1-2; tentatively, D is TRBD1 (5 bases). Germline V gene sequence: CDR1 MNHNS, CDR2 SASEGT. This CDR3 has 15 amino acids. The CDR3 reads CASSEGAGTGYGYTF. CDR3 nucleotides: TGTGCCAGCAGCGAAGGGGCAGGGACGGGCTATGGCTACACCTTC.

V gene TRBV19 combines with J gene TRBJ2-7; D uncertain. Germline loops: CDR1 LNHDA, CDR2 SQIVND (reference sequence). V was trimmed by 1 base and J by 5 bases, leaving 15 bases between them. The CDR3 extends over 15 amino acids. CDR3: CASSIATLGIDEQYF. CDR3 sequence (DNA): TGTGCCAGTAGTATAGCCACACTGGGGATTGACGAGCAGTACTTC.

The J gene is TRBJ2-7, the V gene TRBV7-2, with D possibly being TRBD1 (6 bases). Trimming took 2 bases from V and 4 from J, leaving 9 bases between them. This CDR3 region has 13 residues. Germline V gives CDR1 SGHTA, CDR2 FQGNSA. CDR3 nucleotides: TGTGCCAGCAGCTTAATAACAGGGTACGAGCAGTACTTC. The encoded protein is CASSLITGYEQYF.

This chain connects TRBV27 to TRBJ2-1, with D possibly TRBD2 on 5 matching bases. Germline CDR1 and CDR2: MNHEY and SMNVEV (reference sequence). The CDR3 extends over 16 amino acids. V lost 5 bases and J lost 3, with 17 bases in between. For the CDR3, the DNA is TGTGCCAGCAGTGCAATAGCGACCAGGTTCTACAATGAGCAGTTCTTC. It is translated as CASSAIATRFYNEQFF.

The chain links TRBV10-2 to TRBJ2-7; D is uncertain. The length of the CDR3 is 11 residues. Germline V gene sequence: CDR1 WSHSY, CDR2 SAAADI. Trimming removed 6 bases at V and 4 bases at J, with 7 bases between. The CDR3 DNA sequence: TGCGCCAGCAGCTCAGTATACGAGCAGTACTTC. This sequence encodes CASSSVYEQYF.

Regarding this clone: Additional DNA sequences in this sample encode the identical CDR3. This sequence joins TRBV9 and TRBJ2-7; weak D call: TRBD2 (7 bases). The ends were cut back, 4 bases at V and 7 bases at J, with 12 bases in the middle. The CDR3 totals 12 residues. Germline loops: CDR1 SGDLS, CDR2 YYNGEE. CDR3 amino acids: CASSPGGPEQYF. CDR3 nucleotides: TGTGCCAGCAGCCCCGGGGGGCCTGAGCAGTACTTC.

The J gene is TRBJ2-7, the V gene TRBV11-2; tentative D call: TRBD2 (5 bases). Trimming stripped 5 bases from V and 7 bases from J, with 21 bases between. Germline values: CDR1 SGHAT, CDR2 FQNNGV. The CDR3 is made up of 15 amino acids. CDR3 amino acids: CASSPPGMTFWEQYF. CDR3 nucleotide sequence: TGTGCCAGCAGCCCACCCGGGATGACCTTCTGGGAGCAGTACTTC.

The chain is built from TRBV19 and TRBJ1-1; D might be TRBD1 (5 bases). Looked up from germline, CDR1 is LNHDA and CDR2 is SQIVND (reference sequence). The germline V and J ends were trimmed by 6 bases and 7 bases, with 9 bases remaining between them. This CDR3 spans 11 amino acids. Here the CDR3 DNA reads TGTGCCAGTAGCGGGGACGGTGAAGCTTTCTTT. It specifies CASSGDGEAFF.

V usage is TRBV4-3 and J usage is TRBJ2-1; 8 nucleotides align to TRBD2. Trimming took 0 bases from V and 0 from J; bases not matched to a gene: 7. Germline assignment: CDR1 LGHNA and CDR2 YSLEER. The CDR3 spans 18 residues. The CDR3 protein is CASSQDRMSGSSYNEQFF. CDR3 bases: TGCGCCAGCAGCCAAGATAGGATGAGCGGGAGCTCCTACAATGAGCAGTTCTTC.

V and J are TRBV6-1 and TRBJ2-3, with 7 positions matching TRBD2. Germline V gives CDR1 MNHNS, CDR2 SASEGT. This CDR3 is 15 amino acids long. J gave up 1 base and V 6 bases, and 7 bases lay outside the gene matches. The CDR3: CASSLGEGGTDTQYF. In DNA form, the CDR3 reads TGTGCCAGCAGCCTAGGGGAGGGAGGCACAGATACGCAGTATTTT.

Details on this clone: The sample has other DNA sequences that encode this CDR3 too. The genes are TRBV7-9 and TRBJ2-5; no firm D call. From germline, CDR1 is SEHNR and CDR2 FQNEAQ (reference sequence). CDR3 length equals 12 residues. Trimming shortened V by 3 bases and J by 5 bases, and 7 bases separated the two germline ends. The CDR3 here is CASSFGQETQYF. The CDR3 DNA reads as TGTGCCAGCAGCTTCGGCCAGGAGACCCAGTACTTC.

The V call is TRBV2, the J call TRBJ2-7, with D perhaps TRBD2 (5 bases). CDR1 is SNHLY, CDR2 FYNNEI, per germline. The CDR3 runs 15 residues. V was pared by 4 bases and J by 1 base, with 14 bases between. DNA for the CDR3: TGTGCCAGCAGTGTGTGGGAGCCAAAATCCTACGAGCAGTACTTC. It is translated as CASSVWEPKSYEQYF.

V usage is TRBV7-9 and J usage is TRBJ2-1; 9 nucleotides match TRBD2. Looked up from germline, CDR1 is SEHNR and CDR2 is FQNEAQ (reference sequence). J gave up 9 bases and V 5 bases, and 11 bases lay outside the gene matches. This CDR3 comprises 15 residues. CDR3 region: CASSALAGAQPEQFF. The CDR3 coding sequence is TGTGCCAGCAGCGCTTTAGCGGGGGCCCAGCCTGAGCAGTTCTTC.

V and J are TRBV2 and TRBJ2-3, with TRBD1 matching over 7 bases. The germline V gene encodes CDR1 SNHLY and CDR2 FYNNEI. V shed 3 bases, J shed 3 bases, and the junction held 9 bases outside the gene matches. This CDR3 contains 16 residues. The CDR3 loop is CASSDPRQGRTDTQYF. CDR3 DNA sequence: TGTGCCAGCAGTGATCCCCGACAGGGTCGGACAGATACGCAGTATTTT. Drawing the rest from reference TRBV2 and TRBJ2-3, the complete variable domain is EPEVTQTPSHQVTQMGQEVILRCVPISNHLYFYWYRQILGQKVEFLVSFYNNEISEKSEIFDDQFSVERPDGSNFTLKIRSTKLEDSAMYFCASSDPRQGRTDTQYFGPGTRLTVL.

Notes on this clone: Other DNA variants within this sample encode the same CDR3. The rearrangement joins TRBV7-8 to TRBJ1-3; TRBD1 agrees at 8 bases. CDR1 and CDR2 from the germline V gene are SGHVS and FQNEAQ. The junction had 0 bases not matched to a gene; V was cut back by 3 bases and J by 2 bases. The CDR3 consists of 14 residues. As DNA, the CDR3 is TGTGCCAGCAGCTTGACAGGGGCTGGAAACACCATATATTTT. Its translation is CASSLTGAGNTIYF.